This is a list of T cell receptor beta chains from one sample in a study of beta chain features in type 1 diabetes. Clones were sequenced by immunoSEQ multiplex PCR, and TCRdb holds only the in-frame ones, with some missing. The sample carries roughly 500,000 clones, 30% recorded once. Sequencing was performed on naive CD4+ T cells from blood. The receptors derive from a man aged 18 to 29 in good health. The CDR3 runs from the conserved cysteine through the conserved F or W. D genes are given only for firm matches. Clone size, where shown, is once, few, many, or a class for clones that have expanded.

len: 13; d_gene: TRBD2; v_gene: TRBV28; abundance: few; j_gene: TRBJ2-3; CDR3aa: CASSTGRIDTQYF; CDR3nt: TGTGCCAGCAGTACCGGGAGGATAGATACGCAGTATTTT
len: 13; d_gene: -; v_gene: TRBV5-1; abundance: few; j_gene: TRBJ2-5; CDR3aa: CASSLAGAETQYF; CDR3nt: TGCGCCAGCAGCTTGGCCGGTGCGGAGACCCAGTACTTC
len: 15; d_gene: -; v_gene: TRBV15; abundance: -; j_gene: TRBJ2-7; CDR3aa: CATSREVGPTYEQYF; CDR3nt: TGTGCCACCAGCAGAGAGGTAGGACCTACCTACGAGCAGTACTTC
len: 13; d_gene: -; v_gene: TRBV7-2; abundance: once; j_gene: TRBJ1-1; CDR3aa: CASSLARGTEAFF; CDR3nt: TGTGCCAGCAGCTTAGCGAGGGGGACTGAAGCTTTCTTT
len: 14; d_gene: -; v_gene: TRBV6-1; abundance: -; j_gene: TRBJ2-3; CDR3aa: CASSYPGRTDTQYF; CDR3nt: TGTGCCAGCAGTTATCCGGGAAGGACGGATACGCAGTATTTT
len: 12; d_gene: -; v_gene: TRBV6-6; abundance: -; j_gene: TRBJ1-1; CDR3aa: CASGRMGGEAFF; CDR3nt: TGTGCCAGCGGCAGAATGGGTGGTGAAGCTTTCTTT
len: 13; d_gene: TRBD2; v_gene: TRBV29-1; abundance: -; j_gene: TRBJ2-7; CDR3aa: CSVDQRGTYEQYF; CDR3nt: TGCAGCGTTGACCAGCGGGGGACCTACGAGCAGTACTTC
len: 13; d_gene: -; v_gene: TRBV29-1; abundance: few; j_gene: TRBJ2-3; CDR3aa: CSVSTGPTDTQYF; CDR3nt: TGCAGCGTTTCGACAGGTCCCACAGATACGCAGTATTTT
len: 16; d_gene: TRBD2; v_gene: TRBV14; abundance: few; j_gene: TRBJ2-3; CDR3aa: CASSLGTSFFTDTQYF; CDR3nt: TGTGCCAGCAGCCTAGGGACTAGCTTCTTCACAGATACGCAGTATTTT
len: 15; d_gene: TRBD1; v_gene: TRBV30; abundance: few; j_gene: TRBJ2-7; CDR3aa: CAWSLTGGDPPEQYF; CDR3nt: TGTGCCTGGAGCTTGACAGGGGGAGATCCCCCCGAGCAGTACTTC
len: 12; d_gene: TRBD1; v_gene: TRBV2; abundance: -; j_gene: TRBJ2-1; CDR3aa: CASKQGQGGLFF; CDR3nt: TGTGCCAGCAAGCAGGGACAGGGAGGTCTGTTCTTC
len: 12; d_gene: TRBD2; v_gene: TRBV5-1; abundance: -; j_gene: TRBJ2-7; CDR3aa: CASSLSGGEQYF; CDR3nt: TGCGCCAGCAGCTTGTCGGGAGGCGAGCAGTACTTC
len: 11; d_gene: -; v_gene: TRBV29-1; abundance: -; j_gene: TRBJ1-1; CDR3aa: CSVEVNTEAFF; CDR3nt: TGCAGCGTTGAAGTGAACACTGAAGCTTTCTTT
len: 15; d_gene: -; v_gene: TRBV10-3; abundance: few; j_gene: TRBJ2-7; CDR3aa: CAISDGPGLVHEQYF; CDR3nt: TGTGCCATCAGTGACGGACCCGGTCTGGTCCACGAGCAGTACTTC
len: 15; d_gene: TRBD1; v_gene: TRBV6-5; abundance: few; j_gene: TRBJ2-3; CDR3aa: CASTLTGTITDTQYF; CDR3nt: TGTGCCAGCACCTTGACAGGGACGATCACAGATACGCAGTATTTT
len: 15; d_gene: TRBD1; v_gene: TRBV25-1; abundance: -; j_gene: TRBJ2-3; CDR3aa: CASSEWTGGGDTQYF; CDR3nt: TGTGCCAGCAGTGAATGGACAGGGGGTGGAGATACGCAGTATTTT
len: 18; d_gene: TRBD2; v_gene: TRBV7-9; abundance: -; j_gene: TRBJ2-4; CDR3aa: CASSPLGGSGKGQHIQYF; CDR3nt: TGTGCCAGCAGCCCCCTGGGGGGGAGCGGGAAGGGGCAGCACATTCAGTACTTC
len: 15; d_gene: -; v_gene: TRBV15; abundance: -; j_gene: TRBJ2-1; CDR3aa: CATSRRTPRDNEQFF; CDR3nt: TGTGCCACCAGCAGGCGTACACCTCGAGACAATGAGCAGTTCTTC
len: 13; d_gene: -; v_gene: TRBV28; abundance: few; j_gene: TRBJ1-2; CDR3aa: CASRPQGLDGYTF; CDR3nt: TGTGCCAGCAGGCCACAGGGCCTCGATGGCTACACCTTC
len: 18; d_gene: TRBD2; v_gene: TRBV9; abundance: -; j_gene: TRBJ2-1; CDR3aa: CASSPAGGPSPPYNEQFF; CDR3nt: TGTGCCAGCAGCCCAGCGGGAGGGCCTAGTCCCCCCTACAATGAGCAGTTCTTC
len: 11; d_gene: -; v_gene: TRBV29-1; abundance: few; j_gene: TRBJ1-2; CDR3aa: CSVEVRGGYTF; CDR3nt: TGCAGCGTTGAAGTGAGGGGCGGCTACACCTTC
len: 15; d_gene: -; v_gene: TRBV15; abundance: few; j_gene: TRBJ2-7; CDR3aa: CATSTGSSGSYEQYF; CDR3nt: TGTGCCACCAGCACCGGGTCCAGCGGAAGCTACGAGCAGTACTTC
len: 14; d_gene: TRBD1; v_gene: TRBV30; abundance: -; j_gene: TRBJ2-7; CDR3aa: CAWSPDRGIYEQYF; CDR3nt: TGTGCCTGGAGTCCGGACAGGGGAATCTACGAGCAGTACTTC
len: 15; d_gene: -; v_gene: TRBV27; abundance: few; j_gene: TRBJ1-2; CDR3aa: CASSLIRAPNYGYTF; CDR3nt: TGTGCCAGCAGTTTGATCAGGGCGCCTAACTATGGCTACACCTTC
len: 14; d_gene: TRBD2; v_gene: TRBV7-9; abundance: -; j_gene: TRBJ2-7; CDR3aa: CASSLTSGSWEQYF; CDR3nt: TGTGCCAGCAGCTTAACTAGCGGGAGCTGGGAGCAGTACTTC
len: 13; d_gene: -; v_gene: TRBV10-3; abundance: -; j_gene: TRBJ2-2; CDR3aa: CAIRKSSSGELFF; CDR3nt: TGTGCCATCAGAAAAAGCAGCTCCGGGGAGCTGTTTTTT
len: 15; d_gene: -; v_gene: TRBV19; abundance: few; j_gene: TRBJ2-4; CDR3aa: CASSIDAVAKNIQYF; CDR3nt: TGTGCCAGTAGTATAGATGCAGTAGCCAAAAACATTCAGTACTTC
len: 13; d_gene: -; v_gene: TRBV7-2; abundance: few; j_gene: TRBJ1-5; CDR3aa: CASSLTGNQPQHF; CDR3nt: TGTGCCAGCAGCTTAACAGGGAATCAGCCCCAGCATTTT
len: 17; d_gene: TRBD2; v_gene: TRBV18; abundance: -; j_gene: TRBJ2-6; CDR3aa: CASSAGTSGSGANVLTF; CDR3nt: TGTGCCAGCTCTGCCGGGACTAGCGGCTCTGGGGCCAACGTCCTGACTTTC
len: 13; d_gene: TRBD1; v_gene: TRBV30; abundance: -; j_gene: TRBJ2-7; CDR3aa: CAWTGDRAYEQYF; CDR3nt: TGTGCCTGGACCGGGGACAGGGCCTACGAGCAGTACTTC
len: 16; d_gene: TRBD1; v_gene: TRBV2; abundance: -; j_gene: TRBJ2-4; CDR3aa: CASHRDRPRSGNIQYF; CDR3nt: TGTGCCAGCCACAGGGACAGACCCAGGTCAGGGAACATTCAGTACTTC
len: 17; d_gene: TRBD2; v_gene: TRBV14; abundance: -; j_gene: TRBJ2-3; CDR3aa: CASSRNYLAGASDTQYF; CDR3nt: TGTGCCAGCAGCCGGAACTACCTAGCGGGAGCCTCAGATACGCAGTATTTT
len: 14; d_gene: -; v_gene: TRBV6-5; abundance: -; j_gene: TRBJ1-2; CDR3aa: CASRTGTALYGYTF; CDR3nt: TGTGCCAGCAGGACTGGGACGGCCCTCTATGGCTACACCTTC
len: 13; d_gene: TRBD2; v_gene: TRBV5-1; abundance: -; j_gene: TRBJ2-7; CDR3aa: CASSLGGGHEQYF; CDR3nt: TGCGCCAGCAGCTTGGGCGGGGGACACGAGCAGTACTTC
len: 16; d_gene: -; v_gene: TRBV9; abundance: -; j_gene: TRBJ2-3; CDR3aa: CASSVGAGPSTDTQYF; CDR3nt: TGTGCCAGCAGCGTAGGGGCAGGGCCGTCCACAGATACGCAGTATTTT
len: 16; d_gene: TRBD1; v_gene: TRBV29-1; abundance: -; j_gene: TRBJ2-1; CDR3aa: CSVEVWGQGTYNEQFF; CDR3nt: TGCAGCGTTGAAGTTTGGGGACAGGGGACCTACAATGAGCAGTTCTTC
len: 16; d_gene: -; v_gene: TRBV5-1; abundance: -; j_gene: TRBJ2-1; CDR3aa: CASSLAGTGLNNEQFF; CDR3nt: TGCGCCAGCAGCTTGGCGGGCACAGGGCTTAACAATGAGCAGTTCTTC
len: 12; d_gene: -; v_gene: TRBV30; abundance: few; j_gene: TRBJ2-1; CDR3aa: CAWSVTSNEQFF; CDR3nt: TGTGCCTGGAGTGTAACCTCAAATGAGCAGTTCTTC
len: 14; d_gene: -; v_gene: TRBV6-5; abundance: few; j_gene: TRBJ1-2; CDR3aa: CASSYSRAGYGYTF; CDR3nt: TGTGCCAGCAGTTACTCTAGGGCCGGCTATGGCTACACCTTC
len: 15; d_gene: TRBD2; v_gene: TRBV9; abundance: few; j_gene: TRBJ2-3; CDR3aa: CASSVGRETGDTQYF; CDR3nt: TGTGCCAGCAGCGTAGGGCGGGAGACTGGAGATACGCAGTATTTT
len: 14; d_gene: -; v_gene: TRBV18; abundance: few; j_gene: TRBJ2-1; CDR3aa: CASSPVITYNEQFF; CDR3nt: TGTGCCAGCTCACCAGTGATCACCTACAATGAGCAGTTCTTC
len: 15; d_gene: -; v_gene: TRBV7-3; abundance: -; j_gene: TRBJ2-2; CDR3aa: CASSLWGQNTGELFF; CDR3nt: TGTGCCAGCAGCTTATGGGGCCAGAACACCGGGGAGCTGTTTTTT
len: 15; d_gene: TRBD1; v_gene: TRBV7-3; abundance: few; j_gene: TRBJ2-7; CDR3aa: CASSPQGQGYGEQYF; CDR3nt: TGTGCCAGCAGCCCACAAGGACAGGGTTACGGCGAGCAGTACTTC
len: 15; d_gene: TRBD1; v_gene: TRBV4-1; abundance: -; j_gene: TRBJ1-1; CDR3aa: CASSQEGQVNTEAFF; CDR3nt: TGCGCCAGCAGCCAAGAAGGACAGGTGAACACTGAAGCTTTCTTT
len: 13; d_gene: -; v_gene: TRBV2; abundance: -; j_gene: TRBJ2-5; CDR3aa: CASSVRVGETQYF; CDR3nt: TGTGCCAGCAGTGTTCGGGTCGGCGAGACCCAGTACTTC
len: 14; d_gene: TRBD1; v_gene: TRBV19; abundance: -; j_gene: TRBJ2-1; CDR3aa: CASSPWTGDNEQFF; CDR3nt: TGTGCCAGTAGTCCCTGGACAGGGGACAATGAGCAGTTCTTC
len: 12; d_gene: -; v_gene: TRBV2; abundance: few; j_gene: TRBJ2-1; CDR3aa: CAEGLVYNEQFF; CDR3nt: TGTGCGGAAGGGCTGGTGTACAATGAGCAGTTCTTC
len: 16; d_gene: TRBD2; v_gene: TRBV6-6; abundance: -; j_gene: TRBJ2-1; CDR3aa: CASSNPGGSGNNEQFF; CDR3nt: TGTGCCAGCAGTAACCCGGGCGGGAGTGGAAACAATGAGCAGTTCTTC
len: 13; d_gene: TRBD1; v_gene: TRBV29-1; abundance: few; j_gene: TRBJ1-1; CDR3aa: CSVEQGAGTEAFF; CDR3nt: TGCAGCGTGGAACAGGGGGCCGGGACTGAAGCTTTCTTT
len: 15; d_gene: -; v_gene: TRBV4-3; abundance: -; j_gene: TRBJ1-2; CDR3aa: CASSPEPRPQYGYTF; CDR3nt: TGCGCCAGCAGCCCGGAACCCAGACCCCAATATGGCTACACCTTC
len: 15; d_gene: -; v_gene: TRBV5-1; abundance: -; j_gene: TRBJ2-3; CDR3aa: CASSYTGTSTDTQYF; CDR3nt: TGCGCCAGCAGCTACACCGGGACGTCGACAGATACGCAGTATTTT